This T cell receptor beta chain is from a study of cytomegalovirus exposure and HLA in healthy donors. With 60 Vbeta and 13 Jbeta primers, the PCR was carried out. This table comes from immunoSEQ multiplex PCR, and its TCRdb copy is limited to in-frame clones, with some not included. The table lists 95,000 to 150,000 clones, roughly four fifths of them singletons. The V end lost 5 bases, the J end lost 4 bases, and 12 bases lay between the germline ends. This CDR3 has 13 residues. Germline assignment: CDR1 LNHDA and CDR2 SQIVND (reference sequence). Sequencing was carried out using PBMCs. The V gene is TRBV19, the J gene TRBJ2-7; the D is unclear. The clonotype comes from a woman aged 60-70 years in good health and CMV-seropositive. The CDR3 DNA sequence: TGTGCCAGTAGTTCTACCTCCGGTTACGAGCAGTACTTC. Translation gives CASSSTSGYEQYF.